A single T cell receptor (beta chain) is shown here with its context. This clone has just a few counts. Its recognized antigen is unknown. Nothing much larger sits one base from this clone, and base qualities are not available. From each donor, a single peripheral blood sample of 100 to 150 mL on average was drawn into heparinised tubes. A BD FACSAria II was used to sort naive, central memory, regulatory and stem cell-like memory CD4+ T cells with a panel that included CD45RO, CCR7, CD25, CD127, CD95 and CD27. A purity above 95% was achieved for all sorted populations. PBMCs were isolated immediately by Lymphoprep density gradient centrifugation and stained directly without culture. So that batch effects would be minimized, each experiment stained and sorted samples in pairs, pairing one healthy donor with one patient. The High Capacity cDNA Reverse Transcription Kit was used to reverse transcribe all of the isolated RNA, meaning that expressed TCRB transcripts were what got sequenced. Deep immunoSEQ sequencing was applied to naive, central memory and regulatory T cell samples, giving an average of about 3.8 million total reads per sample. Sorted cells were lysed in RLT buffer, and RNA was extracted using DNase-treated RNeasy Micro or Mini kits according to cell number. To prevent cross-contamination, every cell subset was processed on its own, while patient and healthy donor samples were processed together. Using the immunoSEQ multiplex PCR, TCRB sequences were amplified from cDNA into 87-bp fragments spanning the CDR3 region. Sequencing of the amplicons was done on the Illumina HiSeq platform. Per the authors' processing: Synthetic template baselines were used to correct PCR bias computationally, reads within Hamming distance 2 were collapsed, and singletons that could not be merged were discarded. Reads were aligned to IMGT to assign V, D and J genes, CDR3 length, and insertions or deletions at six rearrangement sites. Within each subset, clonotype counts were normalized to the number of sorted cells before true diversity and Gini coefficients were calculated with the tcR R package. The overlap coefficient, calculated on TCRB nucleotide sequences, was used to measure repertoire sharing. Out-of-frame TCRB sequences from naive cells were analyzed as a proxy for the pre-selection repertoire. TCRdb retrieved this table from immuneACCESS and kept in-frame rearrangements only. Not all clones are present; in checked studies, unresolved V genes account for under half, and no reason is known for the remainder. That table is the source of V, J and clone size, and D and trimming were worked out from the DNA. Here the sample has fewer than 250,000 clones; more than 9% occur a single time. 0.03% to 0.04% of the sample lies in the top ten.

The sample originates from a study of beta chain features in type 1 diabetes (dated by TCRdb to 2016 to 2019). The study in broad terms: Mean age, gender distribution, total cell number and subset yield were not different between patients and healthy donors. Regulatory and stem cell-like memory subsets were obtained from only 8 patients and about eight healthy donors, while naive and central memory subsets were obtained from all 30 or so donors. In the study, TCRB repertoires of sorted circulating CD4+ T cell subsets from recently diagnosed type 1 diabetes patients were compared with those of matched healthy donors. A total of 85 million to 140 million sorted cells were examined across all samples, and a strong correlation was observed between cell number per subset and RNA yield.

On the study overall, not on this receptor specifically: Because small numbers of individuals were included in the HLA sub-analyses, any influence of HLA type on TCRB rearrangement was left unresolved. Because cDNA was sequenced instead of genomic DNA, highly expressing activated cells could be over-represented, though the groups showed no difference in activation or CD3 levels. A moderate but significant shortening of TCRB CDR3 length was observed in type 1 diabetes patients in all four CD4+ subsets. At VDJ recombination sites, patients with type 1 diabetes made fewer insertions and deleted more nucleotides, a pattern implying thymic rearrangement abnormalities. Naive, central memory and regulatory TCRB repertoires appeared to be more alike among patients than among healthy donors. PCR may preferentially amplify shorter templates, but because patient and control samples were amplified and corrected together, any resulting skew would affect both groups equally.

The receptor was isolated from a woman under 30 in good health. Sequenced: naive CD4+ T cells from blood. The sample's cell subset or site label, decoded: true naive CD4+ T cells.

The DNA reads as follows: TGCGCCAGCAGCTTGTCAGGGAATAGGGGCTACACCTTC. Its protein is CASSLSGNRGYTF. The chain was built from TRBV5-1 and TRBJ1-2, and possibly TRBD1, on 5 matching bases. A distance of 12 bases separates the germline ends of V and J, which lose 1 base and 8 bases respectively. There are 13 amino acids in the CDR3, from cysteine to phenylalanine inclusive. Of all the DNA, just the CDR3 is kept, 39 bases in frame from base 1. The germline V gene sets CDR1 to SGHRS and CDR2 to YFSETQ.